These 3 T cell receptor beta chains were sequenced from one sample in a study of blood T cell repertoires in COVID-19. The data were produced by immunoSEQ multiplex PCR, yet TCRdb's version contains in-frame clones alone and is incomplete. The data contain about 60,000 clones, around four fifths of them singletons. Source material: peripheral blood. These receptor sequences come from a human donor in a cohort sampled during active COVID-19.

The rearrangement joins TRBV7-7 to TRBJ2-5; 8 bases align to TRBD1. With V trimmed by 5 bases and J by 4 bases, 6 bases remained unmatched. This CDR3 has 14 residues. Germline CDR1 and CDR2: SSHAT and FNYEAQ (reference sequence). Here the CDR3 DNA reads TGTGCCAGCAGCGGCGGACAGGGTTCAGAGACCCAGTACTTC. Its translation: CASSGGQGSETQYF.

The rearrangement uses TRBV11-2 and TRBJ2-1; D perhaps matches TRBD2 (6 bases). The CDR3 has 15 residues. Deletions cut 5 bases from V and 4 bases from J, with 15 bases between. Germline CDR1 and CDR2: SGHAT and FQNNGV. CDR3 sequence: CASSVLGAGYNEQFF. CDR3 DNA sequence: TGTGCCAGCAGCGTGCTTGGCGCGGGGTACAATGAGCAGTTCTTC.

The J gene is TRBJ2-2, the V gene TRBV18; TRBD1 is a possible D gene (6 bases). Trimming cost V 1 base and J 7 bases, with 16 bases left between them. This CDR3 is 16 amino acids long. Germline lookup yields CDR1 KGHSH and CDR2 LQKENI. The CDR3 nucleotides are TGTGCCAGCTCACCACTTTCAGGGGCAGGAAGCGGGGAGCTGTTTTTT. This encodes CASSPLSGAGSGELFF.